This record looks at one TCR beta chain sequence and its context. Method: immunoSEQ multiplex PCR; TCRdb's copy keeps in-frame clones and lacks some. The data show a few hundred thousand clones, with more than 75% seen just once and 2% to 2.5% held by the top ten. The length of the CDR3 is 14 residues. Trimming shortened V by 4 bases and J by 4 bases, and 11 bases separated the two germline ends. Germline CDR1 MGHRA, CDR2 YSYEKL. The data stem from a study of blood T cell repertoires in COVID-19. In the study overall: Samples came from the United States, Italy and Spain, spanning acute and convalescent COVID-19.

The chain joins TRBV4-1 to TRBJ1-5; D is possibly TRBD1 (6 bases). The clonotype was recovered from a woman younger than 45 who had recovered from COVID-19. The sequenced material came from peripheral blood. CDR3 sequence: CASSRGQLNQPQHF. The CDR3, as DNA: TGCGCCAGCAGCCGAGGACAGCTTAATCAGCCCCAGCATTTT.